Below are 5 T cell receptor beta chains sequenced from a single sample in a study of lymphopenia after photon versus proton radiotherapy. Here immunoSEQ multiplex PCR was the method, and the copy in TCRdb shows in-frame clones only, minus some. The sample records 50,000 to 60,000 clones, more than 90% being singletons. The sequencing here drew on peripheral blood, taken from a patient treated with photon-based radiotherapy. The receptors come from a middle-aged woman with cholangiocarcinoma.

The chain combines TRBV28 with TRBJ2-1; weak D call: TRBD2 (6 bases). The CDR3 covers 16 residues. Trimming stripped 7 bases from V and 0 bases from J, with 16 bases between. The germline V gene encodes CDR1 MDHEN and CDR2 SYDVKM. CDR3 region: CASTVGTGGSYNEQFF. The DNA of the CDR3 is TGTGCCAGCACCGTTGGGACTGGGGGCTCCTACAATGAGCAGTTCTTC.

This clone has a handful of counts. The chain couples TRBV2 to TRBJ1-5, with D perhaps TRBD1 (5 bases). Trimming stripped 8 bases from V and 3 bases from J, with 14 bases between. Germline CDR1 SNHLY, CDR2 FYNNEI. The CDR3 runs 14 residues. The CDR3 nucleotides are TGTGCCAGCGCAAGGGACGGGAACAATCAGCCCCAGCATTTT. It yields the protein CASARDGNNQPQHF.

The rearrangement uses TRBV10-3 and TRBJ2-1; 12 nucleotides align to TRBD2. Germline V gene data show CDR1 as ENHRY and CDR2 as SYGVKD. CDR3 length equals 15 residues. Losses at the gene ends were 7 bases for V and 10 bases for J; bases not matched to a gene: 11. DNA for the CDR3: TGTGCCATCATGGAGCTAGCGGGGGGGCGTGGAGAGCAGTTCTTC. Protein: CAIMELAGGRGEQFF.

This clone turned up a few times. The chain has TRBV9 and TRBJ2-2; the match to TRBD1 covers 8 bases. This CDR3 is 16 amino acids long. In germline, CDR1 is SGDLS, CDR2 YYNGEE. V was clipped by 4 bases and J by 1 base; unmatched bases: 6. This CDR3 is CASSSTGQGNTGELFF. For the CDR3, the DNA is TGTGCCAGCAGCTCCACCGGACAGGGGAACACCGGGGAGCTGTTTTTT.

The rearrangement uses TRBV19 and TRBJ1-2; D unresolved. Germline V gene sequence: CDR1 LNHDA, CDR2 SQIVND (reference sequence). The CDR3 runs to 13 residues. Trimming took off 2 bases at V and 7 bases at J, with 11 bases between the two ends. For the CDR3, the DNA is TGTGCCAGTAGTATACTGGAGGGAGGTGGCTACACCTTC. Its translation is CASSILEGGGYTF.